The clone carrying this TCR beta chain has a count of ten or more. Unique molecular identifiers were used in preparing the TCRbeta library. TCRdb itself ran the PCR reads through MiXCR, one entry per CDR3 protein. The table has about 640,000 distinct CDR3 sequences, around a sixth seen once; the top ten hold 1.1%. This sample was taken from a study of T-cell reconstitution after alpha-beta-depleted transplantation in children. V was pared by 7 bases and J by 10 bases, with 13 bases between. CDR1 and CDR2 (germline): SQVTM, ANQGSEA. The CDR3 contains 10 residues. The material sequenced was PBMCs from the stem cell graft donor, taken from the stem cell graft. The chain combines TRBV29-1 with TRBJ1-1; the D gene is possibly TRBD1 (6 bases). The receptor was isolated from a human donor who donated a stem cell graft to a child with acute myeloid leukemia. The CDR3 DNA is TGCAGCGCCCAGGACAGTGGAGCTTTCTTT. Translated: CSAQDSGAFF.